Listed below are T cell receptor beta chains from one sample, sequenced in a study of cytomegalovirus exposure and HLA in healthy donors. Profiled with immunoSEQ multiplex PCR; TCRdb holds only in-frame clones, not every one. The sample includes under 200,000 clones, over 70% of them seen just once. The source material was PBMCs. All receptors come from a man aged 40-50 years in good health and CMV-seronegative. Both conserved end residues are part of each CDR3. A D gene is named only where the DNA matches it firmly. Size values are once, few and many counts, or a class for expanded clones, and some rows have none.

v_gene	abundance	j_gene	d_gene	CDR3aa	CDR3nt
TRBV19	.	TRBJ1-1	.	CASSRAREAEAFF	TGTGCCAGTAGTCGAGCCCGTGAGGCTGAAGCTTTCTTT
TRBV6-5	few	TRBJ2-5	TRBD1	CASSYSGDSLQETQYF	TGTGCCAGCAGTTACTCGGGGGACAGCCTGCAAGAGACCCAGTACTTC
TRBV19	.	TRBJ2-7	TRBD2	CAGRGVASGGERHEQYF	TGTGCCGGTAGAGGTGTGGCTAGCGGGGGCGAACGGCACGAGCAGTACTTC
TRBV27	.	TRBJ1-5	.	CASRDRNQPQHF	TGTGCCAGCAGGGACAGAAATCAGCCCCAGCATTTT
TRBV6-6	.	TRBJ2-1	TRBD1	CASSTRTGGHNEQFF	TGTGCCAGCAGTACCCGGACAGGGGGGCACAATGAGCAGTTCTTC
TRBV5-1	.	TRBJ2-7	TRBD1	CASSLNRGFSYEQYF	TGCGCCAGCAGCTTGAACAGGGGGTTTTCCTACGAGCAGTACTTC
TRBV7-8	many	TRBJ2-7	TRBD1	CASSIVTGVFYEQYF	TGTGCCAGCAGCATAGTGACAGGGGTTTTCTACGAGCAGTACTTC
TRBV9	.	TRBJ2-7	TRBD2	CASSVFEAGKQYEQYF	TGTGCCAGCAGCGTATTCGAAGCGGGGAAGCAGTACGAGCAGTACTTC
TRBV4-1	few	TRBJ2-4	.	CASSQVPEGIQYF	TGCGCCAGCAGCCAAGTTCCAGAGGGCATTCAGTACTTC
TRBV9	.	TRBJ1-4	TRBD1	CASSVGAGGGEKLFF	TGTGCCAGCAGCGTAGGGGCAGGGGGTGGTGAAAAACTGTTTTTT
TRBV15	.	TRBJ2-1	TRBD2	CATSLEQRGYNEQFF	TGTGCCACCAGTCTTGAACAGCGGGGGTACAATGAGCAGTTCTTC
TRBV4-1	.	TRBJ2-7	TRBD2	CASSPGLAGTYEQYF	TGCGCCAGCAGCCCTGGACTAGCGGGTACCTACGAGCAGTACTTC
TRBV7-6	.	TRBJ2-5	TRBD2	CASSLSSGGAGRETQYF	TGTGCCAGCAGCTTATCGAGCGGGGGGGCCGGTAGAGAGACCCAGTACTTC
TRBV5-5	.	TRBJ2-1	TRBD1	CASSLDRGRYNEQFF	TGTGCCAGCAGCTTGGACAGGGGAAGGTACAATGAGCAGTTCTTC
TRBV7-9	.	TRBJ2-7	TRBD1	CASSPGGHFYEQYF	TGTGCCAGCAGCCCAGGGGGACACTTCTACGAGCAGTACTTC
TRBV2	few	TRBJ2-5	.	CASAQETQYF	TGTGCCAGCGCGCAAGAGACCCAGTACTTC
TRBV27	once	TRBJ2-7	.	CASSLEYEQYF	TGTGCCAGCAGTTTGGAGTACGAGCAGTACTTC
TRBV7-8	.	TRBJ1-5	TRBD1	CASSFGGTGPGNQPQHF	TGTGCCAGCAGCTTTGGCGGGACAGGGCCTGGCAATCAGCCCCAGCATTTT
TRBV5-1	few	TRBJ2-7	.	CASSLGGSPGSYEQYF	TGCGCCAGCAGCTTGGGAGGCAGCCCGGGCTCCTACGAGCAGTACTTC
TRBV18	.	TRBJ2-7	.	CASSPGQTTAYEQYF	TGTGCCAGCTCACCCGGACAGACTACAGCCTACGAGCAGTACTTC
TRBV5-6	.	TRBJ2-5	TRBD1	CASSSTGTGKETQYF	TGTGCCAGCAGCTCGACCGGGACAGGAAAAGAGACCCAGTACTTC
TRBV6-5	.	TRBJ2-1	.	CASSYRDLNPNEQFF	TGTGCCAGCAGTTACAGGGACTTGAACCCCAATGAGCAGTTCTTC
TRBV6-5	.	TRBJ1-2	TRBD1	CASRQGAEGYTF	TGTGCCAGCAGACAGGGGGCTGAGGGCTACACCTTC
TRBV9	.	TRBJ1-2	TRBD1	CASSATTTGLNYGYTF	TGTGCCAGCAGCGCCACAACGACAGGGTTAAACTATGGCTACACCTTC
TRBV10-3	.	TRBJ2-1	.	CAISGENLPGNEQFF	TGTGCCATCAGTGGTGAGAACCTGCCCGGGAATGAGCAGTTCTTC
TRBV5-4	.	TRBJ1-1	.	CASSLQENTEAFF	TGTGCCAGCAGCTTACAGGAGAACACTGAAGCTTTCTTT
TRBV2	.	TRBJ1-2	.	CASSNWGDGYTF	TGTGCCAGCAGTAATTGGGGGGATGGCTACACCTTC